A selection of T cell receptor beta chains follows, all from one sample in a study of CD8 T cells in Susac syndrome. TCRdb ran MiXCR on the immunoSEQ multiplex PCR reads and lists one entry per CDR3 protein. The sample holds 250,000 to 300,000 distinct CDR3 sequences, about 85% seen once. Sequenced input: CD8+ T cells from PBMCs. These receptors were collected from a human donor with multiple sclerosis. Each CDR3 is given without its conserved first and last residue. D genes are given only for firm matches.

cdr3_aa	d_call	v_call	j_call
ASSLRRGNTEAF	NA	TRBV5-4	TRBJ1-1
ASSQGGGSEAF	NA	TRBV14	TRBJ1-1
ASSYLSGFLYEQY	NA	TRBV6-5	TRBJ2-7
ASSTRGRGGYEQY	NA	TRBV11-1	TRBJ2-7
SAPSGANEQF	NA	TRBV20-1	TRBJ2-1
ASFRGRGTGELF	NA	TRBV2	TRBJ2-2
ASSQDRTGREVF	TRBD1	TRBV3-1	TRBJ1-1
ASSPGQGRGEQY	TRBD1	TRBV4-1	TRBJ2-7
AGWMITNEKLF	NA	TRBV30	TRBJ1-4
ASSLKASGDGYT	NA	TRBV5-5	TRBJ1-2